What follows describes a single TCR beta chain. The same CDR3 also results from other DNA sequences found in this sample. The sample belongs to a study of graft-versus-host responses after intestinal transplantation. Germline loops: CDR1 KGHSH, CDR2 LQKENI. The length of the CDR3 is 14 residues. The V end lost 3 bases, the J end lost 2 bases, and 9 bases lay between the germline ends. Sequenced by immunoSEQ multiplex PCR; TCRdb stores in-frame clones only, minus some. This sample yields around 96,000 clones, of which around nine tenths are seen a single time; 16% belongs to the top ten. The rearrangement uses TRBV18 and TRBJ2-3, with D possibly matching TRBD1 (5 bases). The specimen was PBMCs, collected 450 to 480 days after intestinal transplant. This sequence originates from a human patient who received an intestinal transplant, so some T cells may come from the graft donor. The CDR3: CASSPQGSTDTQYF. DNA for the CDR3: TGTGCCAGCTCACCGCAGGGCTCCACAGATACGCAGTATTTT.